What follows describes a single TCR beta chain. Authors' data handling: The assay estimated nucleated cells by amplifying reference gene primers. The table came from immunoSEQ multiplex PCR; TCRdb's copy has only in-frame clones and leaves some out. D and trimming come from the DNA, and the V and J calls and clone size come from that table. The sample carries around 230,000 clones, more than 75% recorded once. The data belong to a study of blood T cell repertoires in COVID-19. CDR3 length: 16 amino acids. The V end lost 4 bases, the J end lost 0 bases, and 13 bases lay between the germline ends. CDR1 is LGHDT and CDR2 is YNNKEL in the germline V gene (reference sequence). One Seattle source followed patients from active infection through their disease course.

The source of this sequence is a man between 45 and 60 years old with COVID-19, enrolled during active disease. The rearrangement joins TRBV3-1 (or the pseudogene TRBV3-2) to TRBJ2-1; D is ambiguous. Sequences were obtained from peripheral blood. CDR3 residues: CASSPRYKSSYNEQFF. The CDR3 DNA sequence: TGTGCCAGCAGCCCCCGTTATAAGAGCTCCTACAATGAGCAGTTCTTC.